This is a list of T cell receptor beta chains from one sample in a study of blood T cell repertoires in COVID-19. TCRdb's table, derived via immunoSEQ multiplex PCR, lists solely in-frame clones and lacks some. This table holds some 130,000 clones, 84% found once. The specimen was PBMCs or T cells enriched from blood (not recorded which). The receptors were sampled from a man in his forties with acute COVID-19. CDR3s include the opening cysteine and the closing phenylalanine or tryptophan. Each record gives: CDR3 length, clone size, D gene, V gene, J gene, CDR3 protein, CDR3 DNA. A D gene is named only where the DNA matches it firmly. Size values are once, few and many counts, or a class for expanded clones, and some rows have none.

13	.	TRBD2	TRBV6-2/TRBV6-3	TRBJ2-7	CASSPRQREGGSF	TGTGCCAGCAGTCCCCGCCAGCGGGAGGGAGGGAGCTTC
15	once	TRBD2	TRBV6-5	TRBJ2-5	CASEEASGALETQYF	TGTGCCAGCGAGGAGGCTAGCGGCGCCTTGGAGACCCAGTACTTC
17	.	.	TRBV18	TRBJ1-2	CASSRLVTTGLAYGYTF	TGTGCCAGCTCGCGCCTCGTCACGACAGGTCTTGCATATGGCTACACCTTC
13	.	.	TRBV6-2/TRBV6-3	TRBJ1-1	CASSIRGITEAFF	TGTGCCAGCAGTATCAGGGGTATTACTGAAGCTTTCTTT
12	.	TRBD1	TRBV14	TRBJ1-2	CASSTSGGGYTF	TGTGCCAGCAGCACCTCAGGGGGAGGCTACACCTTC
16	.	TRBD2	TRBV4-3	TRBJ2-3	CASSQVGGRAPDTQYF	TGCGCCAGCAGCCAAGTTGGCGGGAGGGCCCCAGATACGCAGTATTTT
14	.	TRBD1	TRBV6-5	TRBJ2-5	CASTLDRAGETQYF	TGTGCCAGCACCCTGGACAGGGCGGGAGAGACCCAGTACTTC
15	.	.	TRBV19	TRBJ1-5	CASSMVEARWLPQHF	TGTGCCAGTAGTATGGTGGAGGCCCGGTGGCTGCCCCAGCATTTT
17	once	TRBD1	TRBV25-1	TRBJ2-5	CASSRGQGELGQETQYF	TGTGCCAGCAGTCGAGGGCAGGGGGAGCTGGGCCAAGAGACCCAGTACTTC
14	.	.	TRBV9	TRBJ1-2	CASSVAEGLGGYTF	TGTGCCAGCAGCGTAGCTGAGGGATTGGGTGGCTACACCTTC
13	.	.	TRBV5-5	TRBJ1-3	CASSRTAGNTIYF	TGTGCCAGCAGCCGGACAGCTGGAAACACCATATATTTT
15	.	TRBD2	TRBV19	TRBJ2-7	CASSTPGLVPYEQYF	TGTGCCAGTAGTACTCCGGGACTAGTGCCCTACGAGCAGTACTTC
14	.	TRBD1	TRBV18	TRBJ2-7	CASSSTGDPYEQYF	TGTGCCAGCTCATCGACAGGGGATCCCTACGAGCAGTACTTC
14	.	.	TRBV9	TRBJ2-1	CASSPRGILDEQFF	TGTGCCAGCAGCCCCCGCGGGATTTTGGATGAGCAGTTCTTC
15	.	TRBD1	TRBV6-1	TRBJ2-7	CASSQATGGLYEQYF	TGTGCCAGCAGTCAAGCGACAGGGGGCCTCTACGAGCAGTACTTC
15	.	.	TRBV27	TRBJ2-2	CASRWTYLNTGELFF	TGTGCCAGCAGATGGACTTATCTAAACACCGGGGAGCTGTTTTTT
13	.	.	TRBV14	TRBJ1-5	CASSQDSGQPQHF	TGTGCCAGCAGCCAAGATAGCGGTCAGCCCCAGCATTTT
15	.	.	TRBV11-2	TRBJ2-1	CASGGEAVAYNEQFF	TGTGCCAGCGGAGGGGAGGCAGTCGCCTACAATGAGCAGTTCTTC
19	.	TRBD2	TRBV3-1/TRBV3-2	TRBJ2-3	CASSQGWVTSGGDTDTQYF	TGTGCCAGCAGCCAAGGCTGGGTGACTAGCGGGGGGGACACAGATACGCAGTATTTT
16	.	TRBD1	TRBV19	TRBJ2-3	CASSSRGRLGTDTQYF	TGTGCCAGTAGTTCCAGGGGGCGCTTGGGCACAGATACGCAGTATTTT
16	.	.	TRBV6-5	TRBJ2-7	CASSYLGGETSYEQYF	TGTGCCAGCAGTTACCTAGGTGGGGAGACCTCCTACGAGCAGTACTTC
15	.	TRBD2	TRBV9	TRBJ2-7	CASSVGAGAAYEQYF	TGTGCCAGCAGCGTAGGAGCGGGAGCGGCCTACGAGCAGTACTTC
15	.	.	TRBV5-8	TRBJ2-7	CASSFSPGHSYEQYF	TGTGCCAGCAGCTTTTCTCCGGGTCACTCCTACGAGCAGTACTTC
15	.	TRBD1	TRBV7-7	TRBJ2-2	CASSPRTGGTGELFF	TGTGCCAGCAGCCCGAGGACAGGCGGGACCGGGGAGCTGTTTTTT
14	few	.	TRBV19	TRBJ2-1	CASTPKAVSDEQFF	TGTGCCAGTACTCCAAAAGCAGTCAGCGATGAGCAGTTCTTC
14	.	.	TRBV28	TRBJ2-5	CASSRPGQQETQYF	TGTGCCAGCAGTCGACCGGGACAACAAGAGACCCAGTACTTC
15	.	TRBD1	TRBV4-1	TRBJ1-5	CASSQLDRGYQPQHF	TGCGCCAGCAGCCAACTAGACAGGGGTTATCAGCCCCAGCATTTT
13	.	TRBD1	TRBV7-9	TRBJ2-7	CASSARDRYEQYF	TGTGCCAGCAGCGCCCGGGACAGATACGAGCAGTACTTC
11	.	.	TRBV6-2/TRBV6-3	TRBJ2-5	CASSPRETQYF	TGTGCCAGCAGCCCGCGCGAGACCCAGTACTTC
18	.	TRBD2	TRBV6-1	TRBJ2-7	CASSELAGGRGSSYEQYF	TGTGCCAGCAGTGAACTAGCGGGAGGACGGGGGAGCTCCTACGAGCAGTACTTC
13	.	.	TRBV6-5	TRBJ1-1	CASRARTAAEAFF	TGTGCCAGCAGGGCCCGGACAGCGGCTGAAGCTTTCTTT
15	.	.	TRBV16	TRBJ1-2	CASSPGTSVNYGYTF	TGTGCCAGCAGCCCTGGGACTTCGGTGAACTATGGCTACACCTTC
17	.	.	TRBV2	TRBJ1-1	CASSDVVGRPSDTEAFF	TGTGCCAGCAGTGACGTGGTGGGCAGGCCATCGGACACTGAAGCTTTCTTT